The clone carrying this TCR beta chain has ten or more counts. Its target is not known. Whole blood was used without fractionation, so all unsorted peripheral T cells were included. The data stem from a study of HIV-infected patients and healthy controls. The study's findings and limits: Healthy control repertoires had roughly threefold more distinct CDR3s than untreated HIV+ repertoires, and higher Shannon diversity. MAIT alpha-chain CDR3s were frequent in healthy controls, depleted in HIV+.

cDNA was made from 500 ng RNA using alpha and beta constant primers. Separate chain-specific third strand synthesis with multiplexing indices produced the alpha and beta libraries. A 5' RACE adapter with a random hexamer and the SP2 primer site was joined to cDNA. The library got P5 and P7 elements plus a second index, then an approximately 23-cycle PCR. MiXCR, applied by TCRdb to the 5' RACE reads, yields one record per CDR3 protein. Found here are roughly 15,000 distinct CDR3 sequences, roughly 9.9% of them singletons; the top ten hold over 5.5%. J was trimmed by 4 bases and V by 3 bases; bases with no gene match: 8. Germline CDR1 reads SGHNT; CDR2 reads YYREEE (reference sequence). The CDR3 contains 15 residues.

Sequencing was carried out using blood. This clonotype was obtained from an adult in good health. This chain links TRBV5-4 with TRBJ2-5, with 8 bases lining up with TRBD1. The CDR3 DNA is TGTGCCAGCAGCTATGACAGGGGACTCGCAGAGACCCAGTACTTC. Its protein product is CASSYDRGLAETQYF. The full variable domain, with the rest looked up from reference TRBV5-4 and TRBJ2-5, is ETGVTQSPTHLIKTRGQQVTLRCSSQSGHNTVSWYQQALGQGPQFIFQYYREEENGRGNFPPRFSGLQFPNYSSELNVNALELDDSALYLCASSYDRGLAETQYFGPGTRLLVL.